This T cell receptor beta chain derives from a study of T cell responses to AZD1222 COVID-19 vaccine. General study results and limits: The donors showed a predominance of white British ancestry and of females, with possible underestimation of clonal diversity.

Using immunoSEQ multiplex PCR, the repertoire was profiled, and TCRdb retains in-frame clones only, with some absent. The data hold 75,000 to 95,000 clones, with around 90% observed a single time. Comments on this clone: The target antigen is unknown.

Researchers grouped second doses given at about 4 or about 12 weeks into one pool. The sample in question was peripheral blood, obtained 28 days after the second AZD1222 dose. This TCR was sampled from an adult who received the AZD1222 COVID-19 vaccine.

The CDR3 protein is CASGRGSDTQYF. For the CDR3, the DNA is TGTGCCAGCGGTCGGGGGTCAGATACGCAGTATTTT. This chain joins TRBV6-5 and TRBJ2-3; D perhaps matches TRBD2 (6 bases). Germline V CDR1 and CDR2: MNHEY, SVGAGI. V was shortened by 8 bases and J by 4 bases, with 10 bases between the two germline ends. The CDR3 covers 12 residues.